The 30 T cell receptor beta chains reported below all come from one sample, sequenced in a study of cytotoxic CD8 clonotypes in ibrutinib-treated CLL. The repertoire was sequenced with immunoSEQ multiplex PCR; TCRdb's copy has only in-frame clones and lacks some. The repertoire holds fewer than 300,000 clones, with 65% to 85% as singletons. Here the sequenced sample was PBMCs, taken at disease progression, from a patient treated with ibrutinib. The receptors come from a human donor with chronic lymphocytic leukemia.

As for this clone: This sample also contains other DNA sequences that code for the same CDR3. The CDR3 spells CASSRDRATEAFF. The CDR3 bases are TGTGCCAGCAGTAGGGACCGGGCCACTGAAGCTTTCTTT. The chain is built from TRBV6-4 and TRBJ1-1; possible D gene TRBD1, 5 bases. Looked up from germline, CDR1 is MRHNA and CDR2 is SNTAGT. Trimming left V 5 bases short and J 4 bases short, with 11 bases between. The CDR3 loop spans 13 amino acids.

CDR3 protein: CASNWDRGSYEQYF. The CDR3 nucleotides read TGTGCCAGCAATTGGGACAGGGGCTCCTACGAGCAGTACTTC. This chain joins TRBV2 and TRBJ2-7; the match to TRBD1 covers 10 bases. The V segment lost 7 bases and the J segment 0 bases; nucleotides outside the gene matches: 3. Germline loops: CDR1 SNHLY, CDR2 FYNNEI. This CDR3 has 14 amino acids.

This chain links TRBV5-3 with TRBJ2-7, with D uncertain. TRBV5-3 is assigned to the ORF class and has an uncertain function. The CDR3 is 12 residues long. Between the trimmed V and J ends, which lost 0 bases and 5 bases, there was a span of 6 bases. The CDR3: CARSLVGNEQYF. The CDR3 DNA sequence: TGTGCCAGAAGCTTGGTGGGGAACGAGCAGTACTTC.

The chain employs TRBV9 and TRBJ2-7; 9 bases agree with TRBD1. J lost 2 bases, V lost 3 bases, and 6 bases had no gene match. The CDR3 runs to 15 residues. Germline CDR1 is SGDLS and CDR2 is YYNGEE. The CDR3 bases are TGTGCCAGCAGCGGAACCACAGGGGGCCCCTACGAGCAGTACTTC. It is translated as CASSGTTGGPYEQYF.

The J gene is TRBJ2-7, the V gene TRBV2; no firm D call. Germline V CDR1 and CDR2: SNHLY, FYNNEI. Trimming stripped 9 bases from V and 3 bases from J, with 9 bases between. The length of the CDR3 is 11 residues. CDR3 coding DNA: TGTGCCAGTTACAGTCACTACGAGCAGTACTTC. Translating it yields CASYSHYEQYF.

The CDR3 DNA reads TGTGCCAGCGGACAGCGCTCTGGAAACACCATATATTTT. Its protein is CASGQRSGNTIYF. J is TRBJ1-3 and V is TRBV10-3, with D possibly being TRBD1 (6 bases). The ends were cut back, 10 bases at V and 0 bases at J, with 10 bases in the middle. This CDR3 contains 13 residues. From germline, CDR1 is ENHRY and CDR2 SYGVKD.

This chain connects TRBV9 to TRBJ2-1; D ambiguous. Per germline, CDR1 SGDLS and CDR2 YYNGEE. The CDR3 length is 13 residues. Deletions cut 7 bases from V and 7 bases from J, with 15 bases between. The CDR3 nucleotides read TGTGCCAGCGCGAAAAGGTGGGGAAATGAGCAGTTCTTC. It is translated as CASAKRWGNEQFF.

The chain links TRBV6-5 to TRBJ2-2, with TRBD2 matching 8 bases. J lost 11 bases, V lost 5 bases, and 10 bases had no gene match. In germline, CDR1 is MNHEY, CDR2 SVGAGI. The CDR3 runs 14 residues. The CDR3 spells CASSPTASGLELFF. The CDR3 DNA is TGTGCCAGCAGTCCTACCGCTAGCGGGTTAGAGCTGTTTTTT.

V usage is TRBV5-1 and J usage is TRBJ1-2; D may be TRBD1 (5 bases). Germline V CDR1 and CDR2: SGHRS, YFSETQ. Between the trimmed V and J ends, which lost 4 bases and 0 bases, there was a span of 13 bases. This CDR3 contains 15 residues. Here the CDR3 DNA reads TGCGCCAGCAGCCGCTCGACAGAAACTAACTATGGCTACACCTTC. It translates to CASSRSTETNYGYTF.

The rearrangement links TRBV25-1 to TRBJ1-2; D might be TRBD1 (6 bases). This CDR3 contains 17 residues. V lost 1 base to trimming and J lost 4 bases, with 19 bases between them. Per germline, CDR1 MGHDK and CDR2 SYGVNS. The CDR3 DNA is TGTGCCAGCAGTGAATCCGTCCCCGGGACACCCCTCTATGGCTACACCTTC. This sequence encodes CASSESVPGTPLYGYTF.

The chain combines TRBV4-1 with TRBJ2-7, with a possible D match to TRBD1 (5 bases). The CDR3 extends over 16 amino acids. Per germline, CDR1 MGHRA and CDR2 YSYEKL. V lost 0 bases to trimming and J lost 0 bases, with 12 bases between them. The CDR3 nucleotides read TGCGCCAGCAGCCAAGATGTGACAGAATACTCCTACGAGCAGTACTTC. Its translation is CASSQDVTEYSYEQYF.

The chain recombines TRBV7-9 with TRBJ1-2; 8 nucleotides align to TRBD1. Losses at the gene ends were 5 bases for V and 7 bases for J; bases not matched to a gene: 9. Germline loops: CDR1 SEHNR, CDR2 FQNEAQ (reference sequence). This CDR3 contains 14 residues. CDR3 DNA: TGTGCCAGCAGCCAAGCGGCAGGGGGCTTTGGCTACACCTTC. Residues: CASSQAAGGFGYTF.

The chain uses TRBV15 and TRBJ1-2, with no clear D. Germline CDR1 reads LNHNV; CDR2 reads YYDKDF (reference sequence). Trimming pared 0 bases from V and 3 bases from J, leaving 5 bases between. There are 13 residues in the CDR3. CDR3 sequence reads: CATSRDQDYGYTF. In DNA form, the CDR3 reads TGTGCCACCAGCAGAGATCAGGACTATGGCTACACCTTC.

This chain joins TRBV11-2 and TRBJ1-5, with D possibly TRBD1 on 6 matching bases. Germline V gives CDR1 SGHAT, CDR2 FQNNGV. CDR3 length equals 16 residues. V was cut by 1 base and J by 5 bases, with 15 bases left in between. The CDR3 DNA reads TGTGCCAGCAGCTTAGCGCCCGGGACACAATATCAGCCCCAGCATTTT. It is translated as CASSLAPGTQYQPQHF. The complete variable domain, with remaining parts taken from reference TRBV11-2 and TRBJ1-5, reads EAGVAQSPRYKIIEKRQSVAFWCNPISGHATLYWYQQILGQGPKLLIQFQNNGVVDDSQLPKDRFSAERLKGVDSTLKIQPAKLEDSAVYLCASSLAPGTQYQPQHFGDGTRLSIL.

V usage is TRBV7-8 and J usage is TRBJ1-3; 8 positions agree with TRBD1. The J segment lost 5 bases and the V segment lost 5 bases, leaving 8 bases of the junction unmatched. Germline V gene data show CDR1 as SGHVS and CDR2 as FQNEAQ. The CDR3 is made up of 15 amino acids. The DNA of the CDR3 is TGTGCCAGCAGCGAGGGACAGGTCGATAGAAACACCATATATTTT. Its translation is CASSEGQVDRNTIYF. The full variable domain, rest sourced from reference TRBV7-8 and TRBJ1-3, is GAGVSQSPRYKVAKRGQDVALRCDPISGHVSLFWYQQALGQGPEFLTYFQNEAQLDKSGLPSDRFFAERPEGSVSTLKIQRTQQEDSAVYLCASSEGQVDRNTIYFGEGSWLTVV.

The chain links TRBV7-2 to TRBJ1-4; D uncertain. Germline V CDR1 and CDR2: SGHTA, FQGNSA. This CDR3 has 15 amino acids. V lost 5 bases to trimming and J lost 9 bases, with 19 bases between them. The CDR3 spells CASSPRTGGGKKLFF. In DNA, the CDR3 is TGTGCCAGCAGCCCAAGGACGGGCGGTGGGAAAAAACTGTTTTTT.

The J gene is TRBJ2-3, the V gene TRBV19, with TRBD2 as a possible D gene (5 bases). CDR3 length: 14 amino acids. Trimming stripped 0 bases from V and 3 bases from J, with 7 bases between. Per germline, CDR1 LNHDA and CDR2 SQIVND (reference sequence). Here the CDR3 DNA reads TGTGCCAGTAGTATAGACCCGGGGACAGATACGCAGTATTTT. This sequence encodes CASSIDPGTDTQYF.

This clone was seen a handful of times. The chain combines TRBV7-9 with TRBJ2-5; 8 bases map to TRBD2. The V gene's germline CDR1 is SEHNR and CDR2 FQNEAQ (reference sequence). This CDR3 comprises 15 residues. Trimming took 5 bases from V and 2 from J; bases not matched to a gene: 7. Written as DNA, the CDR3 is TGTGCCAGCAGCAGGTGGTCTAGCGGGCAAGAGACCCAGTACTTC. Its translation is CASSRWSSGQETQYF.

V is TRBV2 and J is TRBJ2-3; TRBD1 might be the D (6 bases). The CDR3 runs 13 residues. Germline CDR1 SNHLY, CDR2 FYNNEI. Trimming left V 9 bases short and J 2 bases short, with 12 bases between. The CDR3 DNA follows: TGTGCCAGTGACAGGAACCCCACAGATACGCAGTATTTT. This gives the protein CASDRNPTDTQYF.

CDR3 sequence: CASSGEGRYGYTF. The CDR3 DNA reads as TGCGCCAGCAGCGGTGAAGGGCGTTATGGCTACACCTTC. V is TRBV5-1 and J is TRBJ1-2; D is uncertain. CDR1 SGHRS and CDR2 YFSETQ come from the germline V gene. CDR3 length: 13 residues. V gave up 4 bases and J gave up 5 bases, with 12 bases separating them.

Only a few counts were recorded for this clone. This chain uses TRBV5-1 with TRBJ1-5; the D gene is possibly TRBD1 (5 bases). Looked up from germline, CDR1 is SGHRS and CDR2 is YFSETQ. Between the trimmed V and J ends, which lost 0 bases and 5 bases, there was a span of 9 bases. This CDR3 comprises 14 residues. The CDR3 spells CASSLAGRDQPQHF. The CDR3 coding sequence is TGCGCCAGCAGCTTGGCAGGGAGGGATCAGCCCCAGCATTTT.

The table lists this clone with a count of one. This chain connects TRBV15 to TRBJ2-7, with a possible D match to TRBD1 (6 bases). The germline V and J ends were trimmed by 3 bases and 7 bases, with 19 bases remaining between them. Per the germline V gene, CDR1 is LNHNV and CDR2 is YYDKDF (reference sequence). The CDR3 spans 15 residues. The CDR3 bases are TGTGCCACCAGCAGCCCGAGAGAGGGGGTGAGAGAGCAGTACTTC. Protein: CATSSPREGVREQYF.

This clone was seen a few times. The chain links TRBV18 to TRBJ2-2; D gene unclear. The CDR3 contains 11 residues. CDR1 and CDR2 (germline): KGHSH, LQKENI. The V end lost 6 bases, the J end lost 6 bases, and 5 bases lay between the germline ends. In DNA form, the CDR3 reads TGTGCCAGCTCCCTCCCCGGGGAGCTGTTTTTT. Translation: CASSLPGELFF.

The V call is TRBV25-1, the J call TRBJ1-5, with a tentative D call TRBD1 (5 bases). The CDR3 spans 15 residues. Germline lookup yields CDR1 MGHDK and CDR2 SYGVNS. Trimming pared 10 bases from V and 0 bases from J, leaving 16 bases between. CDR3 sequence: CATSSGVYSNQPQHF. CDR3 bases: TGTGCCACCTCCTCGGGGGTTTATAGCAATCAGCCCCAGCATTTT. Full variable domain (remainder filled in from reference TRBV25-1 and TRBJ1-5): EADIYQTPRYLVIGTGKKITLECSQTMGHDKMYWYQQDPGMELHLIHYSYGVNSTEKGDLSSESTVSRIRTEHFPLTLESARPSHTSQYLCATSSGVYSNQPQHFGDGTRLSIL.

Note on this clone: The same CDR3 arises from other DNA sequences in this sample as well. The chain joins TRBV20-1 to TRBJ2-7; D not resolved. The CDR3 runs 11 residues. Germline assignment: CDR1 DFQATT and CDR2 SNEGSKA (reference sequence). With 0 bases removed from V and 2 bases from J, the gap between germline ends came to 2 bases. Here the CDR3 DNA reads TGCAGTGCTAGAGATCCCTACGAGCAGTACTTC. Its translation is CSARDPYEQYF.

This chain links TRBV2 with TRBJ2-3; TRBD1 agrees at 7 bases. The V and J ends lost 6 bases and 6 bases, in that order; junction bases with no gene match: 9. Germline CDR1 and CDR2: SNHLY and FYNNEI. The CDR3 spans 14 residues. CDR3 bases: TGTGCCAGCAGGCCGGGACAGCTTGTCGATACGCAGTATTTT. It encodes CASRPGQLVDTQYF.

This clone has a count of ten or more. CDR3 sequence reads: CASSPPVHTSGRSEQFF. The CDR3 DNA follows: TGTGCCAGCTCACCACCGGTGCATACTAGCGGGAGGAGTGAGCAGTTCTTC. The chain has TRBV18 and TRBJ2-1; 12 positions match TRBD2. Germline trimming cut 0 bases from V and 9 bases from J; bases unmatched to any gene: 9. Germline CDR1 KGHSH, CDR2 LQKENI. The CDR3 has 17 amino acids.

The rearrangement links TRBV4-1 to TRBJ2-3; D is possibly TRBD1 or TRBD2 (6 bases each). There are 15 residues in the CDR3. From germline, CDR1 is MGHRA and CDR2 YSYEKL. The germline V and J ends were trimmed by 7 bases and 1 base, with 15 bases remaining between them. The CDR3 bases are TGCGCCAGCAAGGAGGGGGGCGGGGGCACAGATACGCAGTATTTT. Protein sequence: CASKEGGGGTDTQYF.

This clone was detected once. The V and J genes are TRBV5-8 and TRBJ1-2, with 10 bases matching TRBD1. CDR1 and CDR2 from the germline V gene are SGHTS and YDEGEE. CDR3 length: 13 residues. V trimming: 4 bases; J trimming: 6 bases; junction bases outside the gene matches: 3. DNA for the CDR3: TGTGCCAGCAGCCAGGACAGGGGGGATGGCTACACCTTC. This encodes CASSQDRGDGYTF.

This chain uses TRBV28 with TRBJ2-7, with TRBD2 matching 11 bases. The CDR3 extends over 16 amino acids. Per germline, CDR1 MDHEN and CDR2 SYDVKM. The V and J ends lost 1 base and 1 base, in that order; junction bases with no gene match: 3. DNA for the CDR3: TGTGCCAGCAGTTTATTGGGACTAGCGGATTCCTACGAGCAGTACTTC. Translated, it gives CASSLLGLADSYEQYF.